Reported below is one T cell receptor (beta chain). The antigen remains unidentified. The data were obtained in a study of Ad26.COV2.S vaccination and SARS-CoV-2 variants. Whole-study context: Ad26.COV2.S given intramuscularly, once or twice 56 days apart.

Here immunoSEQ multiplex PCR was the method, and the copy in TCRdb shows in-frame clones only, minus some. The table has over 400,000 clones, 90% seen once. Treatment given: about 20 received Ad26.COV2.S at low or high dose, single or two shots; about five received placebo; per-sample allocation not given. Following the first vaccine or placebo injection, samples were taken on day 63. Boston provided a donor who was an adult aged 18-55 years. General study points: Total responses of T cells may have been underestimated by the analyses of TCR breadth and depth. Reportedly, spike-specific CD8+ and CD4+ T cell responses achieved substantial breadth once vaccination had taken place.

Sequenced material: peripheral blood, taken in a trial of Ad26.COV2.S vaccine versus placebo. This TCR was recovered from a person between 18 and 60 years old who received the Ad26.COV2.S COVID-19 vaccine or a placebo.

CDR3 loop: CSASLQAGGTYNEQFF. The CDR3, as DNA: TGCAGTGCTAGTCTGCAAGCGGGAGGAACCTACAATGAGCAGTTCTTC. V and J are TRBV20-1 and TRBJ2-1, with 9 bases aligning to TRBD2. Germline values: CDR1 DFQATT, CDR2 SNEGSKA (reference sequence). This CDR3 has 16 residues. J was trimmed by 2 bases and V by 3 bases; bases with no gene match: 8.